The table lists the clone carrying this T cell receptor beta chain with many counts. Amplification of TCR alpha and beta CDR3 regions from RNA used iRepertoire nested multiplex PCR. TCRdb re-derived calls from the multiplex PCR reads in MiXCR, one entry per CDR3 protein. The sample lists roughly 120,000 distinct CDR3 sequences, approximately 25% seen once, with nearly 15% in the top ten. The CDR3 covers 14 residues. V was clipped by 10 bases and J by 5 bases; unmatched bases: 8. The germline V gene encodes CDR1 SNHLY and CDR2 FYNNEI. These data originate in a study of glioma-infiltrating T cells. This TCR derives from a human donor with low-grade glioma or glioblastoma, undergoing nonglioma brain surgery, or in good health (not recorded which). Sequenced sample: glioma tissue, nonneoplastic brain tissue, or PBMCs (not recorded which). The chain employs TRBV2 and TRBJ2-1; 10 nucleotides align to TRBD1. In nucleotides, the CDR3 is TGTGCCACCGAGTCCGGGACAGGGGACAATGAGCAGTTCTTC. It translates to CATESGTGDNEQFF. Full variable domain (remainder filled in from reference TRBV2 and TRBJ2-1): EPEVTQTPSHQVTQMGQEVILRCVPISNHLYFYWYRQILGQKVEFLVSFYNNEISEKSEIFDDQFSVERPDGSNFTLKIRSTKLEDSAMYFCATESGTGDNEQFFGPGTRLTVL.